This T cell receptor (beta chain) is from a study of blood T cells in healthy people across ages. The second PCR ran about 6 to 11 cycles with a sample-barcoded 5' primer and J-beta primers. TCRdb passed the 5' RACE reads through MiXCR, listing each CDR3 protein once. The data show roughly 410,000 distinct CDR3 sequences, 50% to 60% seen once. The CDR3 is 14 residues long. The ends were cut back, 4 bases at V and 4 bases at J, with 11 bases in the middle. Germline CDR1 reads SNHLY; CDR2 reads FYNNEI. This clonotype showed up just a few times. This receptor was taken from a man aged 60 to 69 in good health. Sequenced material: blood. The chain has TRBV2 and TRBJ2-1; D remains ambiguous. CDR3 in amino acids: CASSASWVYNEQFF. CDR3 nucleotides: TGTGCCAGCAGTGCAAGCTGGGTATACAATGAGCAGTTCTTC.